This TCR beta chain came from a study of Graves' ophthalmopathy and Graves' hyperthyroidism. The study amplified TCR beta CDR3 regions using RNA transcripts. A first-round RT-PCR used HTBI primers, followed by a second-round multiplex PCR. Each CDR3 protein is one row after TCRdb ran MiXCR on the multiplex PCR reads. The sample shows about 230,000 distinct CDR3 sequences, roughly 50% of them seen only once. Trimming stripped 4 bases from V and 4 bases from J, with 14 bases between. The germline V gene encodes CDR1 SGDLS and CDR2 YYNGEE. The CDR3 loop spans 14 amino acids. The rearrangement joins TRBV9 to TRBJ1-2; possible D gene TRBD1, 6 bases. The receptor's source is an adult man with Graves' ophthalmopathy. The sample consisted of peripheral blood. The CDR3 nucleotides are TGTGCCAGCAGCCAAGGGGGACGTGGCTATGGCTACACCTTC. Translated, it gives CASSQGGRGYGYTF.